This T cell receptor beta chain was identified in a study of control samples from healthy donors and cancer patients. The repertoire was sequenced with immunoSEQ multiplex PCR; TCRdb's copy has only in-frame clones and lacks some. The data contain more than 80,000 clones, 90% to 95% of them singletons. Germline CDR1 and CDR2: SNHLY and FYNNEI. Trimming cost V 7 bases and J 4 bases; bases outside gene matches: 7. The CDR3 consists of 16 residues. The chain is built from TRBV2 and TRBJ2-2; TRBD1 agrees at 12 bases. The sequenced material came from blood. The TCR comes from a man in his late teens or twenties in good health. In DNA form, the CDR3 reads TGTGCCAGCAACCCGGGACAGGGGGCGGGCACCGGGGAGCTGTTTTTT. Amino acids: CASNPGQGAGTGELFF. Full variable domain (missing parts from reference TRBV2 and TRBJ2-2): EPEVTQTPSHQVTQMGQEVILRCVPISNHLYFYWYRQILGQKVEFLVSFYNNEISEKSEIFDDQFSVERPDGSNFTLKIRSTKLEDSAMYFCASNPGQGAGTGELFFGEGSRLTVL.